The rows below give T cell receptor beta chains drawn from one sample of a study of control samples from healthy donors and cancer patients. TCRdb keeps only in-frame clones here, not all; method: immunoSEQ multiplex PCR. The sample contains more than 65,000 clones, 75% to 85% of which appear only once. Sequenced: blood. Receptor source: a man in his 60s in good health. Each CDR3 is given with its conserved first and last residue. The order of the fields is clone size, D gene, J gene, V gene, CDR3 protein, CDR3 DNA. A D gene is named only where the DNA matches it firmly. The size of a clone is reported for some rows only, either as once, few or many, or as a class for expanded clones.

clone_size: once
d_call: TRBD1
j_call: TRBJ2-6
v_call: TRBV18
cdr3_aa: CASSPMTGAGANVLTF
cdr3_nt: TGTGCCAGCTCACCGATGACAGGGGCTGGGGCCAACGTCCTGACTTTC

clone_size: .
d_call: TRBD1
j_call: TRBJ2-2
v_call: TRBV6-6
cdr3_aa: CASRRDRGNTGELFF
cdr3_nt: TGTGCCAGCAGGCGGGACAGGGGAAACACCGGGGAGCTGTTTTTT

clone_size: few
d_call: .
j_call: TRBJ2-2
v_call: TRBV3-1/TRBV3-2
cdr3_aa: CASSSMRILNTGELFF
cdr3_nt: TGTGCCAGCAGCTCAATGCGGATCTTGAACACCGGGGAGCTGTTTTTT

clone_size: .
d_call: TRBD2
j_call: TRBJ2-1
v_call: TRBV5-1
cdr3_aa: CASRSSGSGYNEQFF
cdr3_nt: TGCGCCAGCAGATCTAGCGGGAGTGGCTACAATGAGCAGTTCTTC

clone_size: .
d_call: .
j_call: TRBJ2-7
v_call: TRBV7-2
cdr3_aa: CASSKSYEQYF
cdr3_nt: TGTGCCAGCAGCAAGTCCTACGAGCAGTACTTC

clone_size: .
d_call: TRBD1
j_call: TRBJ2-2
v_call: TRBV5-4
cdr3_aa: CASSSGTGSTGELFF
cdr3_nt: TGTGCCAGCAGTTCGGGGACAGGGAGCACCGGGGAGCTGTTTTTT

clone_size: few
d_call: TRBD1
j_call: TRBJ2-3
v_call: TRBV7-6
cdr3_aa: CASSLGTGGSTDTQYF
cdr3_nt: TGTGCCAGCAGCTTAGGGACAGGGGGTAGCACAGATACGCAGTATTTT

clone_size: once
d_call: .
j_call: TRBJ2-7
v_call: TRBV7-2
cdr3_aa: CASSLGGPVRDEQYF
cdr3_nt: TGTGCCAGCAGCTTAGGGGGGCCGGTAAGGGACGAGCAGTACTTC

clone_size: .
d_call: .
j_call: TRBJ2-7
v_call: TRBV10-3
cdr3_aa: CAISGTESSYEQYF
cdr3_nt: TGTGCCATCAGTGGGACAGAGAGCTCCTACGAGCAGTACTTC

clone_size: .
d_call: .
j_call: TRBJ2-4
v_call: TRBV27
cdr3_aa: CASSPKAGTYVKNIQYF
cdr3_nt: TGTGCCAGCAGTCCCAAAGCCGGGACCTACGTAAAAAACATTCAGTACTTC

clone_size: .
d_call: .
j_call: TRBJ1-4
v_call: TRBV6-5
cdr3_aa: CASMGRNEKLFF
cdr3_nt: TGTGCCAGCATGGGGAGAAATGAAAAACTGTTTTTT

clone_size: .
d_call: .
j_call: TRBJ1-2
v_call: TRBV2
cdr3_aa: CASSDNSYGYTF
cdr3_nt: TGTGCCAGCAGTGACAACTCCTATGGCTACACCTTC

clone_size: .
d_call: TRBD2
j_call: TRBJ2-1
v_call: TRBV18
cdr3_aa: CASHGLAGNEQFF
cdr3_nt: TGTGCCAGCCACGGGCTAGCGGGCAATGAGCAGTTCTTC

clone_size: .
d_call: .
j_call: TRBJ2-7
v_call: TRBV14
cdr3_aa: CASSQVSYEQYF
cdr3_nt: TGTGCCAGCAGCCAAGTCTCCTACGAGCAGTACTTC

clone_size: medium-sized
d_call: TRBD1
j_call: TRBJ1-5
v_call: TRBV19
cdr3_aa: CASRLDRSLSNQPQHF
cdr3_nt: TGTGCCAGTCGCTTGGACAGGAGCCTTAGCAATCAGCCCCAGCATTTT

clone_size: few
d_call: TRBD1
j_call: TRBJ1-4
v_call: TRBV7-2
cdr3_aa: CASSLAGTGVEKLFF
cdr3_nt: TGTGCCAGCAGCTTAGCGGGGACAGGGGTTGAAAAACTGTTTTTT

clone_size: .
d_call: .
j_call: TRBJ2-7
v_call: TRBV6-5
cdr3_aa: CASMGTYSPFEQYF
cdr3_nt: TGTGCCAGCATGGGAACTTACAGCCCCTTCGAGCAGTACTTC

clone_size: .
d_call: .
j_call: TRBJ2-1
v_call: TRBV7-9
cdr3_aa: CASSLSREQFF
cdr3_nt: TGTGCCAGCAGCTTAAGTCGGGAGCAGTTCTTC

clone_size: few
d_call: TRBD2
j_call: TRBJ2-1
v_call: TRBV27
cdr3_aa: CASSLGTSHNEQFF
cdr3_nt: TGTGCCAGCAGTTTAGGGACTAGCCACAATGAGCAGTTCTTC

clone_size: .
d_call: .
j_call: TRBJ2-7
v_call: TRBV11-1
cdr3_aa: CASSFSTTGSYEQYF
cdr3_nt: TGTGCCAGCAGCTTCTCTACGACAGGCTCCTACGAGCAGTACTTC